This entry lists 29 T cell receptor beta chains sequenced from one sample in a study of cytomegalovirus exposure and HLA in healthy donors. 60 Vbeta and 13 Jbeta primers were used in PCR. Sequencing was performed with immunoSEQ multiplex PCR; in TCRdb, only in-frame clones are kept and a portion is missing. The sample includes 150,000 to 200,000 clones, approximately 80% of them seen just once. Specimen: PBMCs. Every receptor here comes from a young man in good health and CMV-seronegative.

This clone is a singleton in its sample. The rearrangement joins TRBV7-2 to TRBJ2-7; 11 nucleotides line up with TRBD2. Germline CDR1 SGHTA, CDR2 FQGNSA. The junction had 5 bases not matched to a gene; V was cut back by 1 base and J by 6 bases. This CDR3 contains 15 residues. The CDR3 nucleotides are TGTGCCAGCAGCTTAGGTGTTAGCGGGAGGGGCGAGCAGTACTTC. Protein sequence: CASSLGVSGRGEQYF.

The V gene is TRBV5-1, the J gene TRBJ2-3, with D unresolved. The CDR3 totals 14 residues. The germline V gene has CDR1 SGHRS and CDR2 YFSETQ. With 0 bases removed from V and 6 bases from J, the gap between germline ends came to 11 bases. The CDR3 sequence: CASSLVLSRDTQYF. CDR3 DNA: TGCGCCAGCAGCTTGGTCCTTTCGCGTGATACGCAGTATTTT.

The chain recombines TRBV11-3 with TRBJ2-2, with a weak D call TRBD2 (7 bases). This CDR3 contains 15 residues. Germline lookup yields CDR1 SGHNT and CDR2 YENEEA. V gave up 6 bases and J gave up 4 bases, with 15 bases separating them. The CDR3 nucleotides read TGTGCCAGCAGAATAGGGGGGGCAGGCACCGGGGAGCTGTTTTTT. Protein: CASRIGGAGTGELFF.

The V call is TRBV4-1, the J call TRBJ1-5; D is unresolved. CDR1 MGHRA and CDR2 YSYEKL come from the germline V gene. V was trimmed by 5 bases and J by 3 bases, leaving 11 bases between them. This CDR3 spans 14 amino acids. In nucleotides, the CDR3 is TGCGCCAGCAGCAAAAGCGGGTTCAATCAGCCCCAGCATTTT. Residues: CASSKSGFNQPQHF.

This clone has only one observation. The chain has TRBV5-1 and TRBJ1-2, with D unclear. Germline CDR1 reads SGHRS; CDR2 reads YFSETQ. This CDR3 region has 14 residues. Deletions cut 0 bases from V and 5 bases from J, with 11 bases between. CDR3 coding DNA: TGCGCCAGCAGCTTGGACGACCCGGGGTATGGCTACACCTTC. Its translation is CASSLDDPGYGYTF.

This clone was detected only once. One end of the junction does not line up with germline, which may come from a read error. The genes are TRBV7-8 and TRBJ1-3; TRBD1 is a possible D gene (5 bases). Germline CDR1 reads SGHVS; CDR2 reads FQNEAQ. This CDR3 has 14 amino acids. The chain's CDR3 is CASSGGNRAGTRVF. The CDR3 DNA reads as TGTGCCAGCAGCGGGGGGAACAGAGCCGGGACCCGAGTGTTT.

This chain joins TRBV29-1 and TRBJ2-7, with D possibly matching TRBD1 (6 bases). V lost 6 bases, J lost 7 bases, and 19 bases lay in between. Germline CDR1 reads SQVTM; CDR2 reads ANQGSEA. The CDR3 is made up of 13 amino acids. The CDR3 bases are TGCAGCGTGACATCTACAGGGACGGGGGAGCAGTACTTC. Protein product: CSVTSTGTGEQYF.

This clone was detected only a few times. The V and J genes are TRBV27 and TRBJ1-2, with 8 bases matching TRBD1. V trimming: 5 bases; J trimming: 2 bases; junction bases outside the gene matches: 4. Germline assignment: CDR1 MNHEY and CDR2 SMNVEV (reference sequence). The CDR3 is 14 amino acids. CDR3 protein: CASSTQGANYGYTF. The CDR3 DNA follows: TGTGCCAGCAGTACCCAGGGGGCCAACTATGGCTACACCTTC.

The chain joins TRBV28 to TRBJ2-1; 8 bases map to TRBD2. This CDR3 contains 18 residues. The V gene end was trimmed by 6 bases and the J gene end by 0 bases; junction bases not matched to a gene: 13. Germline CDR1 reads MDHEN; CDR2 reads SYDVKM. In nucleotides, the CDR3 is TGTGCCAGCAGACCCCCCCGGACTAGCAGAAACTCCTACAATGAGCAGTTCTTC. As protein: CASRPPRTSRNSYNEQFF.

This sequence joins TRBV18 and TRBJ1-1, with D perhaps matching TRBD1 (5 bases). The V and J ends lost 1 base and 1 base respectively, with 7 bases between them. The CDR3 is 14 amino acids. Per the germline V gene, CDR1 is KGHSH and CDR2 is LQKENI. The CDR3 region has the DNA TGTGCCAGCTCACCACGCGGGGGGAACACTGAAGCTTTCTTT. Its translation is CASSPRGGNTEAFF. Complete variable domain (other parts from reference TRBV18 and TRBJ1-1): NAGVMQNPRHLVRRRGQEARLRCSPMKGHSHVYWYRQLPEEGLKFMVYLQKENIIDESGMPKERFSAEFPKEGPSILRIQQVVRGDSAAYFCASSPRGGNTEAFFGQGTRLTVV.

The CDR3 loop is CASSSLDGGGYEQYF. CDR3 nucleotide sequence: TGTGCCAGCAGCTCCCTAGACGGGGGTGGCTACGAGCAGTACTTC. The J gene is TRBJ2-7, the V gene TRBV5-4; TRBD2 is a possible D gene (6 bases). V was clipped by 3 bases and J by 3 bases, with 16 bases between them. CDR1 SGHNT and CDR2 YYREEE come from the germline V gene (reference sequence). This CDR3 spans 15 amino acids.

The chain uses TRBV6-6 and TRBJ2-2, with TRBD2 matching over 7 bases. The J segment lost 1 base and the V segment lost 8 bases, leaving 4 bases of the junction unmatched. CDR3 length equals 14 residues. CDR1 and CDR2 (germline): MNHNY, SVGAGI (reference sequence). As DNA, the CDR3 is TGTGCCAGCGGTGAGCGGGAGAACACCGGGGAGCTGTTTTTT. It translates to CASGERENTGELFF.

Turning to this clone: Germline is not matched at one junction end, which may reflect a read error. V gene TRBV7-9 combines with J gene TRBJ1-6; 8 bases agree with TRBD1. The CDR3 is 15 amino acids. Germline assignment: CDR1 SEHNR and CDR2 FQNEAQ (reference sequence). The CDR3 sequence: CASRPNQGASSPLHF. CDR3 nucleotides: TGTGCTAGCAGGCCCAACCAGGGGGCTAGTTCACCCCTCCACTTT.

The gene calls are TRBV7-9 and TRBJ2-2; a weak D match, TRBD2 (5 bases). The germline CDR1 and CDR2 sequences are SEHNR and FQNEAQ (reference sequence). The CDR3 is 13 residues long. V was clipped by 5 bases and J by 4 bases, with 8 bases between them. The CDR3: CASSPLGTGELFF. DNA of the CDR3: TGTGCCAGCAGCCCACTAGGCACCGGGGAGCTGTTTTTT. The full variable domain, with the rest looked up from reference TRBV7-9 and TRBJ2-2, is DTGVSQNPRHKITKRGQNVTFRCDPISEHNRLYWYRQTLGQGPEFLTYFQNEAQLEKSRLLSDRFSAERPKGSFSTLEIQRTEQGDSAMYLCASSPLGTGELFFGEGSRLTVL.

The chain uses TRBV28 and TRBJ1-4, with no clear D. V was clipped by 3 bases and J by 2 bases, with 10 bases between them. CDR3 length equals 15 residues. From germline, CDR1 is MDHEN and CDR2 SYDVKM. CDR3: CASSLRVRTNEKLFF. CDR3 in DNA: TGTGCCAGCAGTTTGAGGGTCCGGACTAATGAAAAACTGTTTTTT.

The J gene is TRBJ1-5, the V gene TRBV6-1; TRBD1 aligns across 7 bases. Germline lookup yields CDR1 MNHNS and CDR2 SASEGT. CDR3 size: 15 residues. The junction had 5 bases not matched to a gene; V was cut back by 5 bases and J by 1 base. The CDR3 DNA reads as TGTGCCAGCAGTTTTGGACAGGCGAGCAATCAGCCCCAGCATTTT. It specifies CASSFGQASNQPQHF.

The chain couples TRBV15 to TRBJ1-1; D might be TRBD1 (6 bases). CDR3 size: 15 residues. The germline V and J ends were trimmed by 5 bases and 5 bases, with 18 bases remaining between them. CDR1 is LNHNV, CDR2 YYDKDF, per germline (reference sequence). The CDR3 region is CATSGIQGTPTEAFF. The CDR3 DNA reads TGTGCCACCAGCGGTATACAGGGTACGCCGACTGAAGCTTTCTTT.

This clone was recorded at least ten times. The chain has TRBV5-6 and TRBJ2-3; 7 nucleotides agree with TRBD1. V shed 2 bases and J 4 bases; nucleotides not matched to a gene: 4. Per the germline V gene, CDR1 is SGHDT and CDR2 is YYEEEE. The length of the CDR3 is 14 residues. CDR3 residues: CASSLQGRPDTQYF. The DNA of the CDR3 is TGTGCCAGCAGCTTACAGGGGCGCCCAGATACGCAGTATTTT.

This clone was seen more than once but under ten times. V and J are TRBV7-6 and TRBJ2-1, with 7 bases aligning to TRBD2. CDR3 length: 18 residues. The trim removed 4 bases at V and 4 bases at J, leaving 16 bases unmatched. Germline V CDR1 and CDR2: SGHVS, FNYEAQ. The CDR3 loop reads CASSSGAREKSEYNEQFF. CDR3 nucleotide sequence: TGTGCCAGCAGCTCCGGGGCGCGGGAGAAGTCGGAGTACAATGAGCAGTTCTTC.

CDR3 DNA sequence: TGCGCCAGCAGCCAGGTGGTAATGGTGGGACAGGGGCTCGAGCAGTACTTC. This translates into CASSQVVMVGQGLEQYF. The rearrangement links TRBV4-1 to TRBJ2-7; 10 nucleotides match TRBD1. Germline CDR1 reads MGHRA; CDR2 reads YSYEKL. V lost 3 bases to trimming and J lost 6 bases; unmatched junction nucleotides: 14. This CDR3 comprises 17 residues.

The genes are TRBV28 and TRBJ2-7; tentatively, D is TRBD2 (5 bases). Germline CDR1 MDHEN, CDR2 SYDVKM. The ends were cut back, 4 bases at V and 0 bases at J, with 13 bases in the middle. This CDR3 region has 15 residues. As DNA, the CDR3 is TGTGCCAGCAGTTCAAACGGACTGCCCTCCTACGAGCAGTACTTC. Translating gives CASSSNGLPSYEQYF.

The chain recombines TRBV28 with TRBJ1-4; the match to TRBD1 covers 10 bases. Trimming removed 5 bases from V and 6 bases from J; junction bases left unmatched: 6. The germline V gene encodes CDR1 MDHEN and CDR2 SYDVKM. This CDR3 comprises 15 residues. This chain's CDR3 is CASSTHGTGDEKLFF. The CDR3 DNA reads as TGTGCCAGCAGTACCCACGGGACAGGGGATGAAAAACTGTTTTTT.

V usage is TRBV5-1 and J usage is TRBJ2-5, with D tentatively TRBD2 (7 bases). The CDR3 covers 16 residues. Germline assignment: CDR1 SGHRS and CDR2 YFSETQ. Trimming left V 1 base short and J 5 bases short, with 18 bases between. As DNA, the CDR3 is TGCGCCAGCAGCTTGCGGTCGGCGGGGGCGGGGGAGACCCAGTACTTC. Its protein is CASSLRSAGAGETQYF.

V gene TRBV9 combines with J gene TRBJ1-5; no clear D gene. There are 15 residues in the CDR3. V gave up 3 bases and J gave up 2 bases, with 12 bases separating them. CDR1 and CDR2 (germline): SGDLS, YYNGEE. CDR3 sequence: CASSASGRGNQPQHF. CDR3 nucleotides: TGTGCCAGCAGCGCCTCAGGTAGAGGCAATCAGCCCCAGCATTTT.

The V gene is TRBV18, the J gene TRBJ1-2; TRBD1 matches at 8 bases. Germline CDR1 and CDR2: KGHSH and LQKENI. The CDR3 covers 15 residues. Trimming took 5 bases from V and 4 from J; bases not matched to a gene: 9. CDR3 nucleotide sequence: TGTGCCAGCTCATCCGGACAGGGAATCGGCTATGGCTACACCTTC. This gives the protein CASSSGQGIGYGYTF.

Only one count was recorded for this clone. The chain is built from TRBV6-5 and TRBJ2-3; TRBD2 aligns across 9 bases. Looked up from germline, CDR1 is MNHEY and CDR2 is SVGAGI. With V trimmed by 6 bases and J by 1 base, 2 bases remained unmatched. There are 14 residues in the CDR3. CDR3 amino acids: CASRRTSGTDTQYF. The CDR3 nucleotides read TGTGCCAGCAGGAGGACTAGCGGCACAGATACGCAGTATTTT.

The chain couples TRBV10-2 to TRBJ2-3; the D gene is possibly TRBD2 (5 bases). Trimming left V 4 bases short and J 4 bases short, with 12 bases between. The V gene's germline CDR1 is WSHSY and CDR2 SAAADI. CDR3 size: 14 residues. The CDR3 here is CASSVYVRADTQYF. CDR3 coding DNA: TGCGCCAGCAGTGTGTACGTGAGGGCAGATACGCAGTATTTT.

The chain combines TRBV2 with TRBJ1-1; D gene uncertain. CDR1 is SNHLY, CDR2 FYNNEI, per germline. The CDR3 contains 15 residues. The V and J ends lost 4 bases and 7 bases respectively, with 19 bases between them. CDR3 sequence: CASSVEPYDLGEAFF. The DNA of the CDR3 is TGTGCCAGCAGTGTGGAGCCTTACGATCTGGGTGAAGCTTTCTTT.

The chain employs TRBV6-5 and TRBJ1-5; D might be TRBD1 (6 bases). This CDR3 is 15 amino acids long. V lost 6 bases and J 1 base, leaving 13 bases between the germline ends. Per germline, CDR1 MNHEY and CDR2 SVGAGI. The CDR3 DNA is TGTGCCAGCAGCCCCAGGGGAAGGAGCAATCAGCCCCAGCATTTT. The encoded protein is CASSPRGRSNQPQHF.